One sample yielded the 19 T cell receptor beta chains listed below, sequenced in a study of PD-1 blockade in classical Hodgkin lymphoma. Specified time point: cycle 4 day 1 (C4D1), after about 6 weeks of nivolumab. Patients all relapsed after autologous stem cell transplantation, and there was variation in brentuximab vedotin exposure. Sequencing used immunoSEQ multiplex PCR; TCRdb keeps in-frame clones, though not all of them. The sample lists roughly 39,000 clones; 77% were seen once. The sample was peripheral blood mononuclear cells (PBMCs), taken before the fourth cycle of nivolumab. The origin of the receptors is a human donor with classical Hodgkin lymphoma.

DNA of the CDR3: TGCGCCAGCAGCCTGGGGGGGACAGGGAGCAATCAGCCCCAGCATTTT. Protein product: CASSLGGTGSNQPQHF. The chain employs TRBV5-1 and TRBJ1-5; TRBD1 matches at 9 bases. The CDR3 is 16 residues long. Germline assignment: CDR1 SGHRS and CDR2 YFSETQ. The V segment lost 4 bases and the J segment 1 base; nucleotides outside the gene matches: 6.

The DNA of the CDR3 is TGTGCCAGCAGCTTGGGGGGGCAGTACTACGAGCAGTACTTC. Translation: CASSLGGQYYEQYF. This chain joins TRBV5-6 and TRBJ2-7; tentatively, D is TRBD1 (6 bases). This CDR3 is 14 amino acids long. The germline gives CDR1 SGHDT, CDR2 YYEEEE. Trimming removed 0 bases from V and 3 bases from J, with 10 bases in between.

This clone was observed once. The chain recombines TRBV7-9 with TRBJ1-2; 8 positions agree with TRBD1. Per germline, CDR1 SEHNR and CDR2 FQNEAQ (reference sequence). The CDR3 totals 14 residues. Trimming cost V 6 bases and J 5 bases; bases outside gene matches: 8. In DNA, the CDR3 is TGTGCCAGCAGGCCGGGACAGGCCTTTTATGGCTACACCTTC. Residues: CASRPGQAFYGYTF. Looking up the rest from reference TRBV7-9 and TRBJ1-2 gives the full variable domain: DTGVSQNPRHKITKRGQNVTFRCDPISEHNRLYWYRQTLGQGPEFLTYFQNEAQLEKSRLLSDRFSAERPKGSFSTLEIQRTEQGDSAMYLCASRPGQAFYGYTFGSGTRLTVV.

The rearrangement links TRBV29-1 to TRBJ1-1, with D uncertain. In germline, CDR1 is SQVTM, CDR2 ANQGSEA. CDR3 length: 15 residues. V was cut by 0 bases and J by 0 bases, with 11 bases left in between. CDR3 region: CSVEDRIGLNTEAFF. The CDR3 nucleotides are TGCAGCGTTGAAGATCGTATAGGGCTGAACACTGAAGCTTTCTTT.

CDR3 in DNA: TGCGCCAGCAGCCAGGGGACAGGGGTGGACACTGAAGCTTTCTTT. Its translation is CASSQGTGVDTEAFF. The chain carries TRBV4-3 and TRBJ1-1; 10 positions match TRBD1. The CDR3 runs to 15 residues. In germline, CDR1 is LGHNA, CDR2 YSLEER. J lost 3 bases, V lost 3 bases, and 4 bases had no gene match.

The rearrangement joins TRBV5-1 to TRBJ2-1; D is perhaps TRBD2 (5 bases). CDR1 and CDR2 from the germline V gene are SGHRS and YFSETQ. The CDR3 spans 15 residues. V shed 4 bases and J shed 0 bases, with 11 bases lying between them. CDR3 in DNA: TGCGCCAGCAGCGACGGGGTCCGCTCCTACAATGAGCAGTTCTTC. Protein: CASSDGVRSYNEQFF.

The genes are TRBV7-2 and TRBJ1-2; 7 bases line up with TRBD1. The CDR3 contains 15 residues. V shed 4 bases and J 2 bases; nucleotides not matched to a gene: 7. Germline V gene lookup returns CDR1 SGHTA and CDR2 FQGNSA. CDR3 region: CASSSQTGRNYGYTF. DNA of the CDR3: TGTGCCAGCAGCTCCCAGACAGGGAGAAACTATGGCTACACCTTC.

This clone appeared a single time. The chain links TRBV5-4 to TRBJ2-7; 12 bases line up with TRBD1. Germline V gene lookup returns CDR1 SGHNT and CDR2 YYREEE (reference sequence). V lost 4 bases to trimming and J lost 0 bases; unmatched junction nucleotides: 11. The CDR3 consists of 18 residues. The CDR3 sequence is CASSAGQGALRSSYEQYF. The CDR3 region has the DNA TGTGCCAGCAGCGCGGGACAGGGGGCTTTACGGAGCTCCTACGAGCAGTACTTC.

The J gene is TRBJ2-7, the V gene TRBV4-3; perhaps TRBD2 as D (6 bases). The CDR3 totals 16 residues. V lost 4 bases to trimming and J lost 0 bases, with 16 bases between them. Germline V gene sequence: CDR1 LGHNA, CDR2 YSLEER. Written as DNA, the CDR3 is TGCGCCAGCAGCCTCGGAGCGGGCAGGGACTCCTACGAGCAGTACTTC. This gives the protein CASSLGAGRDSYEQYF.

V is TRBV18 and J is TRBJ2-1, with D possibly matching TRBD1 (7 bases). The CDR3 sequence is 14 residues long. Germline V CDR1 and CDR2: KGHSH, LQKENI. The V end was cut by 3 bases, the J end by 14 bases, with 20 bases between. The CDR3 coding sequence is TGTGCCAGCTCACCTCAGGCAGGGGGGTTTGGAGAGTTCTTC. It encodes CASSPQAGGFGEFF.

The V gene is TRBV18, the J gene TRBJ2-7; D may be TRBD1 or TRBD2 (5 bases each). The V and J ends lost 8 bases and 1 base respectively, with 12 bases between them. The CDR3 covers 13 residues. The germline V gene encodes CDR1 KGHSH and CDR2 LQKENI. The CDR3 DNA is TGTGCCAGCCTCGGGGACCCTTCCTACGAGCAGTACTTC. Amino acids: CASLGDPSYEQYF.

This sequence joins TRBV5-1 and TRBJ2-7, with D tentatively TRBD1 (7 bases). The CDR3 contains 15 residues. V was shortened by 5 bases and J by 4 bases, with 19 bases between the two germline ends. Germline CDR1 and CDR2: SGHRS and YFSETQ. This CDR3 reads CASRLVGQGGYEQYF. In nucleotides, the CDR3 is TGCGCCAGCAGGCTCGTGGGGCAGGGGGGATACGAGCAGTACTTC.

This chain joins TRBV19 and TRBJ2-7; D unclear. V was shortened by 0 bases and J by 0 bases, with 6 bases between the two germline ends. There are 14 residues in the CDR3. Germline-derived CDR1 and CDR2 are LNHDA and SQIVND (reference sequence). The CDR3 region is CASSIELLSYEQYF. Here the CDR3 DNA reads TGTGCCAGTAGTATAGAGCTCCTCTCCTACGAGCAGTACTTC.

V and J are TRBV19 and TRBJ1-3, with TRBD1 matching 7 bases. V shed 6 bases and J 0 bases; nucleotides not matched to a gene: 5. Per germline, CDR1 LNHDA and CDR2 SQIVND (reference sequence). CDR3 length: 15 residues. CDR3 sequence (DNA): TGTGCCAGTAGCCCCAGGGGGAGCTCTGGAAACACCATATATTTT. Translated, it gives CASSPRGSSGNTIYF.

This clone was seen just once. CDR3 region: CASSQVSGGGGGYTF. The CDR3 coding sequence is TGTGCCAGCAGCCAAGTGAGCGGGGGCGGAGGGGGCTACACCTTC. The chain recombines TRBV4-2 with TRBJ1-2, with a tentative D call TRBD1 (6 bases). V was trimmed by 1 base and J by 8 bases, leaving 17 bases between them. The CDR3 length is 15 residues. Germline V gene lookup returns CDR1 LGHNA and CDR2 YNFKEQ.

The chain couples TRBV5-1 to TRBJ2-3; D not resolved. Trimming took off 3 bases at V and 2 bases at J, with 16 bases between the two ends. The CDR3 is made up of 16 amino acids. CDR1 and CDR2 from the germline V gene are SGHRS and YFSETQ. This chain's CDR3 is CASSWGDGPATDTQYF. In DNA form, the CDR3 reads TGCGCCAGCAGCTGGGGTGACGGGCCGGCCACAGATACGCAGTATTTT.

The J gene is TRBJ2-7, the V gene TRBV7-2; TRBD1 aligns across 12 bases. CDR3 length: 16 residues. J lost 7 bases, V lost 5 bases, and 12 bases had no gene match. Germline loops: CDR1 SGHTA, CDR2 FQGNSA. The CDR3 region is CASSKVGTGGAGEQYF. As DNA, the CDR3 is TGTGCCAGCAGCAAAGTAGGGACAGGGGGCGCGGGGGAGCAGTACTTC.

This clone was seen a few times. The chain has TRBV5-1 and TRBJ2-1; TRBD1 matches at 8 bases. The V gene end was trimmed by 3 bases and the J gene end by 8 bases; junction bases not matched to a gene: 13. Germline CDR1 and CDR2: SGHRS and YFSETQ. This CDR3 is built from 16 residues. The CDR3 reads CASSYRTGLEVDEQFF. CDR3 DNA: TGCGCCAGCAGCTACCGGACAGGGCTAGAAGTCGATGAGCAGTTCTTC.

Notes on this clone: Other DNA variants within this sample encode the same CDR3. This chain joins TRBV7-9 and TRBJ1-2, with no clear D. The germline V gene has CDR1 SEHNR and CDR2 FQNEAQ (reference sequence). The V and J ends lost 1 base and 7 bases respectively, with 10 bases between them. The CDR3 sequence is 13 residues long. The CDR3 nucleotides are TGTGCCAGCAGCTTAGGGGAAACGGGTGGCTACACCTTC. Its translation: CASSLGETGGYTF. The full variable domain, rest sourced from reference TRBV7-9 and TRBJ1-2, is DTGVSQNPRHKITKRGQNVTFRCDPISEHNRLYWYRQTLGQGPEFLTYFQNEAQLEKSRLLSDRFSAERPKGSFSTLEIQRTEQGDSAMYLCASSLGETGGYTFGSGTRLTVV.